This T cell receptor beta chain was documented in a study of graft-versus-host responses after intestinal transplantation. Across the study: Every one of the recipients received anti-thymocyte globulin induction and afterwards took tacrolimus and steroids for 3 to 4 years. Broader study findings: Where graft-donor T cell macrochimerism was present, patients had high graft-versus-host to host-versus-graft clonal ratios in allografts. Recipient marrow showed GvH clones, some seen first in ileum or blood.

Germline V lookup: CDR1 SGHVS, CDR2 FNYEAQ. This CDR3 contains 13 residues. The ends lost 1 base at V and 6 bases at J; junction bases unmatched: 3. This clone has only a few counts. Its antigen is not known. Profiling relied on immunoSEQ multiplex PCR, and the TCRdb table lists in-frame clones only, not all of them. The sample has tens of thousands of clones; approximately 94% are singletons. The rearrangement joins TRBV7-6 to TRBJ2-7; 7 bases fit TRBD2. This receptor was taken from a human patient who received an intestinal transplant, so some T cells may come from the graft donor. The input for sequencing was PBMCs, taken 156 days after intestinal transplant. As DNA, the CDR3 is TGTGCCAGCAGCTTAGTCGGCGGGGGCGAGCAGTACTTC. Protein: CASSLVGGGEQYF. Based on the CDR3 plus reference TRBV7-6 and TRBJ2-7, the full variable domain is GAGVSQSPRYKVTKRGQDVALRCDPISGHVSLYWYRQALGQGPEFLTYFNYEAQQDKSGLPNDRFSAERPEGSISTLTIQRTEQRDSAMYRCASSLVGGGEQYFGPGTRLTVT.